The 26 T cell receptor beta chains listed next were all sequenced from one sample in a study of blood T cell repertoires in COVID-19. Sequencing used immunoSEQ multiplex PCR; TCRdb keeps in-frame clones, though not all of them. The sample consists of about 160,000 clones, around 82% of them appearing once. Sample: peripheral blood. The receptors here all came from a woman between 40 and 50 years old with COVID-19, enrolled during active disease.

V and J are TRBV29-1 and TRBJ2-7; tentatively, D is TRBD2 (6 bases). This CDR3 contains 14 residues. From germline, CDR1 is SQVTM and CDR2 ANQGSEA. CDR3 bases: TGCAGTTGGACCGGGACTCGTTTTAGCCACGAGCAGTACTTC. Translation: CSWTGTRFSHEQYF.

The chain uses TRBV7-8 and TRBJ1-1; no clear D gene. This CDR3 is 12 amino acids long. CDR1 is SGHVS and CDR2 is FQNEAQ in the germline V gene. V was trimmed by 5 bases and J by 4 bases, leaving 8 bases between them. The CDR3 bases are TGTGCCAGCAGCAAGTACACCACTGAAGCTTTCTTT. As protein: CASSKYTTEAFF.

The chain joins TRBV19 to TRBJ1-2; no clear D gene. CDR1 and CDR2 from the germline V gene are LNHDA and SQIVND (reference sequence). The CDR3 is made up of 12 amino acids. The V and J ends lost 5 bases and 4 bases respectively, with 8 bases between them. The CDR3 DNA sequence: TGTGCCAGTAGTGAGGTGGGCTATGGCTACACCTTC. It is translated as CASSEVGYGYTF.

This clone was picked up one time. V and J are TRBV7-3 and TRBJ2-7, with TRBD2 matching over 9 bases. CDR1 and CDR2 from the germline V gene are SGHTA and FQGTGA. This CDR3 is built from 15 residues. After removal of 1 base from V and 2 bases from J, the junction contained 3 bases not matched to a gene. This CDR3 reads CASSLNSGRAYEQYF. For the CDR3, the DNA is TGTGCCAGCAGCTTAAATAGCGGGAGAGCCTACGAGCAGTACTTC.

The chain recombines TRBV9 with TRBJ2-7; 13 bases agree with TRBD2. The CDR3 spans 15 residues. The trim removed 0 bases at V and 5 bases at J, leaving 2 bases unmatched. Germline V gives CDR1 SGDLS, CDR2 YYNGEE. CDR3 sequence (DNA): TGTGCCAGCAGCGTAGGGACTAGCGGGAGCCACGAGCAGTACTTC. It translates to CASSVGTSGSHEQYF. Using reference TRBV9 and TRBJ2-7 for the parts outside the CDR3, the full variable domain is DSGVTQTPKHLITATGQRVTLRCSPRSGDLSVYWYQQSLDQGLQFLIQYYNGEERAKGNILERFSAQQFPDLHSELNLSSLELGDSALYFCASSVGTSGSHEQYFGPGTRLTVT.

This clone has just a few counts. V gene TRBV2 combines with J gene TRBJ2-2; perhaps TRBD1 as D (5 bases). Germline lookup yields CDR1 SNHLY and CDR2 FYNNEI. The CDR3 is 14 amino acids. Deletions cut 8 bases from V and 6 bases from J, with 16 bases between. The CDR3: CASLGLGAAGELFF. CDR3 nucleotide sequence: TGTGCCAGCTTGGGGCTAGGGGCGGCCGGGGAGCTGTTTTTT.

The chain carries TRBV25-1 and TRBJ1-6; D call uncertain. The V and J ends lost 1 base and 6 bases respectively, with 10 bases between them. The CDR3 sequence is 15 residues long. Germline V CDR1 and CDR2: MGHDK, SYGVNS. CDR3 sequence: CASSEWGESNSPLHF. CDR3 coding DNA: TGTGCCAGCAGTGAATGGGGAGAATCTAATTCACCCCTCCACTTT.

The chain uses TRBV12-3 or TRBV12-4 and TRBJ1-2; 7 positions agree with TRBD1. The CDR3 runs to 13 residues. V lost 5 bases to trimming and J lost 4 bases; unmatched junction nucleotides: 4. The CDR3 protein is CASSPGTAYGYTF. The CDR3 nucleotides read TGTGCCAGCAGTCCCGGGACAGCCTATGGCTACACCTTC.

The CDR3 region is CATSRVGQDYQETQYF. For the CDR3, the DNA is TGTGCCACCAGCAGAGTTGGACAGGATTACCAAGAGACCCAGTACTTC. The gene calls are TRBV15 and TRBJ2-5; 7 bases agree with TRBD1. CDR3 length equals 16 residues. With 1 base clipped from V and 0 bases from J, the junction kept 5 bases outside the gene matches. Germline V CDR1 and CDR2: LNHNV, YYDKDF (reference sequence).

The chain has TRBV5-6 and TRBJ2-7, with 10 bases fitting TRBD2. CDR1 is SGHDT and CDR2 is YYEEEE in the germline V gene. Trimming cost V 0 bases and J 3 bases; bases outside gene matches: 6. The CDR3 is 16 residues long. Here the CDR3 DNA reads TGTGCCAGCAGCTTGGTTTCGGCTAGCGGGAGCTACGAGCAGTACTTC. It is translated as CASSLVSASGSYEQYF.

The chain joins TRBV11-3 to TRBJ2-1, with TRBD2 matching 8 bases. V dropped 5 bases and J dropped 8; count of bases not matched to a gene: 5. Germline loops: CDR1 SGHNT, CDR2 YENEEA. CDR3 length equals 13 residues. CDR3 region: CASSTSGADEQFF. The CDR3 DNA reads as TGTGCCAGCAGCACTAGCGGAGCGGATGAGCAGTTCTTC. The whole variable domain, filled in from reference TRBV11-3 and TRBJ2-1, reads EAGVVQSPRYKIIEKKQPVAFWCNPISGHNTLYWYLQNLGQGPELLIRYENEEAVDDSQLPKDRFSAERLKGVDSTLKIQPAELGDSAVYLCASSTSGADEQFFGPGTRLTVL.

This clone has just one count. This rearrangement joins TRBV6-5 to TRBJ2-3; no definite D call. Germline assignment: CDR1 MNHEY and CDR2 SVGAGI. V was clipped by 0 bases and J by 0 bases, with 4 bases between them. The CDR3 is made up of 14 amino acids. CDR3 sequence reads: CASSYSASTDTQYF. The DNA for the CDR3 is TGTGCCAGCAGTTACTCAGCCAGCACAGATACGCAGTATTTT.

The chain links TRBV7-3 to TRBJ1-1, with D unresolved. The germline V gene encodes CDR1 SGHTA and CDR2 FQGTGA. The CDR3 runs to 14 residues. V shed 4 bases and J shed 0 bases, with 9 bases lying between them. The CDR3 spells CASSSTPLNTEAFF. The CDR3 bases are TGTGCCAGCAGCTCGACACCTCTGAACACTGAAGCTTTCTTT.

DNA for the CDR3: TGTGCCAGCAGCTCGGGACAGGGTAACGAGCAGTACGTC. Translated: CASSSGQGNEQYV. The chain recombines TRBV7-8 with TRBJ2-7, with TRBD1 matching over 9 bases. Germline V CDR1 and CDR2: SGHVS, FQNEAQ. V dropped 4 bases and J dropped 5; count of bases not matched to a gene: 3. The CDR3 is made up of 13 amino acids.

This chain links TRBV30 with TRBJ1-1; D not certain. Trimming cost V 3 bases and J 2 bases, with 13 bases left between them. The CDR3 is 14 amino acids. Germline V gene data show CDR1 as GTSNPN and CDR2 as SVGIG (reference sequence). CDR3 in DNA: TGTGCCTGGAGCACAGACCCCGTTAACACTGAAGCTTTCTTT. It yields the protein CAWSTDPVNTEAFF. The full variable domain, completed using reference TRBV30 and TRBJ1-1, is SQTIHQWPATLVQPVGSPLSLECTVEGTSNPNLYWYRQAAGRGLQLLFYSVGIGQISSEVPQNLSASRPQDRQFILSSKKLLLSDSGFYLCAWSTDPVNTEAFFGQGTRLTVV.

The count of this clone is one. This chain links TRBV7-6 with TRBJ1-5; 7 bases match TRBD1. The germline V gene has CDR1 SGHVS and CDR2 FNYEAQ. The CDR3 sequence is 16 residues long. J was trimmed by 6 bases and V by 2 bases; bases with no gene match: 10. The DNA for the CDR3 is TGTGCCAGCAGCTTAAATGCAGGGGGATTGGGTCAGCCCCAGCATTTT. Translated, it gives CASSLNAGGLGQPQHF.

The V call is TRBV29-1, the J call TRBJ1-2; tentative D call: TRBD1 (6 bases). Per the germline V gene, CDR1 is SQVTM and CDR2 is ANQGSEA. The CDR3 spans 13 residues. Trimming stripped 5 bases from V and 2 bases from J, with 12 bases between. DNA of the CDR3: TGCAGCGTTTACGGACAGTCCAACTATGGCTACACCTTC. It is translated as CSVYGQSNYGYTF.

The V gene is TRBV4-2, the J gene TRBJ2-7; no firm D call. The CDR3 loop spans 16 amino acids. V dropped 0 bases and J dropped 2 bases, with 14 bases sitting between them. CDR1 and CDR2 from the germline V gene are LGHNA and YNFKEQ. The CDR3 spells CASSQDVGALPYEQYF. Written as DNA, the CDR3 is TGTGCCAGCAGCCAAGATGTTGGAGCGCTCCCCTACGAGCAGTACTTC.

V is TRBV6-6 and J is TRBJ2-1, with 8 bases identical to TRBD1. Germline V lookup: CDR1 MNHNY, CDR2 SVGAGI (reference sequence). This CDR3 is built from 13 residues. V lost 11 bases, J lost 1 base, and 4 bases stayed unmatched. CDR3 sequence reads: CAGRTGSYNEQFF. The CDR3 bases are TGTGCCGGGCGGACAGGGTCCTACAATGAGCAGTTCTTC.

The chain has TRBV6-5 and TRBJ2-2, with 9 positions matching TRBD1. V shed 2 bases, J shed 6 bases, and the junction held 7 bases outside the gene matches. CDR1 is MNHEY and CDR2 is SVGAGI in the germline V gene. The CDR3 is 16 amino acids. The CDR3 region has the DNA TGTGCCAGCAGTTACGGGCTACAGGGGGCGGCCGGGGAGCTGTTTTTT. Encoded protein: CASSYGLQGAAGELFF.

The chain links TRBV7-9 to TRBJ1-2; 7 bases agree with TRBD1. The CDR3 runs 16 residues. Germline loops: CDR1 SEHNR, CDR2 FQNEAQ (reference sequence). The trim removed 3 bases at V and 8 bases at J, leaving 15 bases unmatched. CDR3 nucleotide sequence: TGTGCCAGCAGCTTCCCCCAGCACAGGGGACGGAACGGCTACACCTTC. Protein sequence: CASSFPQHRGRNGYTF.

The rearrangement links TRBV6-5 to TRBJ2-7; 11 nucleotides line up with TRBD1. V shed 5 bases and J 7 bases; nucleotides not matched to a gene: 7. Germline CDR1 reads MNHEY; CDR2 reads SVGAGI. The CDR3 runs to 14 residues. The chain's CDR3 is CASSRGQGAREQYF. Written as DNA, the CDR3 is TGTGCCAGCAGTCGAGGACAGGGGGCGAGGGAGCAGTACTTC.

The J gene is TRBJ2-1, the V gene TRBV6-4; the D gene is possibly TRBD2 (5 bases). The V end lost 2 bases, the J end lost 5 bases, and 10 bases lay between the germline ends. CDR1 is MRHNA and CDR2 is SNTAGT in the germline V gene. CDR3 length: 14 amino acids. The CDR3 spells CASSDTAGNNEQFF. CDR3 in DNA: TGTGCCAGCAGTGACACGGCGGGCAACAATGAGCAGTTCTTC.

The rearrangement joins TRBV10-3 to TRBJ1-2, with no clear D. This CDR3 has 12 amino acids. The germline V gene has CDR1 ENHRY and CDR2 SYGVKD. V was trimmed by 4 bases and J by 9 bases, leaving 12 bases between them. CDR3: CAISGGGASYTF. The CDR3 coding sequence is TGTGCCATCAGTGGAGGAGGTGCGAGCTACACCTTC.

The chain combines TRBV7-3 with TRBJ2-1; D unclear. V lost 1 base and J 7 bases, leaving 14 bases between the germline ends. Germline CDR1 and CDR2: SGHTA and FQGTGA. The CDR3 sequence is 15 residues long. CDR3 residues: CASSLIGSRGNEQFF. The CDR3 DNA reads TGTGCCAGCAGCTTAATAGGCAGCCGAGGAAATGAGCAGTTCTTC.

The chain recombines TRBV5-6 with TRBJ2-7, with 7 bases matching TRBD1. Germline values: CDR1 SGHDT, CDR2 YYEEEE. The CDR3 is 14 amino acids. Trimming cost V 2 bases and J 5 bases; bases outside gene matches: 7. CDR3 protein: CASSFGRGLNEQYF. CDR3 bases: TGTGCCAGCAGCTTCGGAAGGGGGCTTAACGAGCAGTACTTC. Drawing the rest from reference TRBV5-6 and TRBJ2-7, the complete variable domain is DAGVTQSPTHLIKTRGQQVTLRCSPKSGHDTVSWYQQALGQGPQFIFQYYEEEERQRGNFPDRFSGHQFPNYSSELNVNALLLGDSALYLCASSFGRGLNEQYFGPGTRLTVT.